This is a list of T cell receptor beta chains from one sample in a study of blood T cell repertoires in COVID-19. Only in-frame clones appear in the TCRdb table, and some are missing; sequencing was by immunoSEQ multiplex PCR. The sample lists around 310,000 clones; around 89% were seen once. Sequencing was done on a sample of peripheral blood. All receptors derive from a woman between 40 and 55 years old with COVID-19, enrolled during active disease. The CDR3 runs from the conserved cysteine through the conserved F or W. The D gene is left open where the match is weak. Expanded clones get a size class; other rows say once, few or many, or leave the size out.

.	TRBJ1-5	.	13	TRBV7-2	TGTGCCAGTTCGAGGTTTCTCAATCAGCCCCAGCATTTT	CASSRFLNQPQHF
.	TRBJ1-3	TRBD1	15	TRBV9	TGTGCCAGCAGCGTAGGGGACAGGGGGGGAAACACCATATATTTT	CASSVGDRGGNTIYF
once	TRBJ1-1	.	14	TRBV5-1	TGCGCCAGCAGCTTGCAAGGCGGCGGGACTGAAGCTTTCTTT	CASSLQGGGTEAFF
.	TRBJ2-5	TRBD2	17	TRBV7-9	TGTGCCAGCAGCTTAGGACTAGCGGGAGGGCTGGAGGAGACCCAGTACTTC	CASSLGLAGGLEETQYF
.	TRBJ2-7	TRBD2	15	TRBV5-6	TGTGCCAGCAGCTTCCCACTAGCGGGTCTCTACGAGCAGTACTTC	CASSFPLAGLYEQYF
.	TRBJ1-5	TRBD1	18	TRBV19	TGTGCCACCACGGACAGGGGGCCCTCTCGGTGGAGCAATCAGCCCCAGCATTTT	CATTDRGPSRWSNQPQHF
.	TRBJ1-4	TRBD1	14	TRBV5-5	TGTGCCAGCAGCTTGAGCAGGGGGGATGAAAAACTGTTTTTT	CASSLSRGDEKLFF
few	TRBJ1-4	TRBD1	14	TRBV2	TGTGCCAGCAGTGAAGGGACAGGGGATGAAAAACTGTTTTTT	CASSEGTGDEKLFF
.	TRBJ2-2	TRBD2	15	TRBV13	TGTGCCAGCAGCGGACTAGCGGGAAACACCGGGGAGCTGTTTTTT	CASSGLAGNTGELFF
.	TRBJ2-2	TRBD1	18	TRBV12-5	TGTGCTAGTGGTTCGGGGACAGGGGTAGCCTTAAACACCGGGGAGCTGTTTTTT	CASGSGTGVALNTGELFF
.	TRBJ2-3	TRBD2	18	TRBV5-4	TGTGCCAGCAGCTTTGCGGCTAGCGGGCCACTTTCCACAGATACGCAGTATTTT	CASSFAASGPLSTDTQYF
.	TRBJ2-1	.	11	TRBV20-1	TGCAGTGGGGGCTATCTCAATGAGCAGTTCTTC	CSGGYLNEQFF
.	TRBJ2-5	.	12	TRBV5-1	TGCGCCAGCAGTACCGGCCAAGAGACCCAGTACTTC	CASSTGQETQYF
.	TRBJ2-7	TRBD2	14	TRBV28	TGTGCCAGCATAATAGCGGGAGGGACGGGTGAGCAGTACTTC	CASIIAGGTGEQYF
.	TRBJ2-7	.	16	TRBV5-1	TGCGCCAGCAGCTTAACCGCATCCCCGGGTGCCTACGAGCAGTACTTC	CASSLTASPGAYEQYF
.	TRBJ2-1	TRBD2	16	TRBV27	TGTGCCAGCAGGACCTTTAGCGGGGGGCCCTACAATGAGCAGTTCTTC	CASRTFSGGPYNEQFF
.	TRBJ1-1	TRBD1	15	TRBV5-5	TGTGCCAGCAGCTTACCCGGGACAGGGGCCACTGAAGCTTTCTTT	CASSLPGTGATEAFF
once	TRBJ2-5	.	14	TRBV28	TGTGCCGTGGAGGGGGCAGGGAGGCAAGAGACCCAGTACTTC	CAVEGAGRQETQYF
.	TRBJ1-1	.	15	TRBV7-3	TGTGCCAGCAGCCTAACACACTCGGGGGGCACTGAAGCTTTCTTT	CASSLTHSGGTEAFF
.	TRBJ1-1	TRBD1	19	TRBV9	TGTGCCAGCAGCGTAGTTGGAATGACAGGGGGCCAGGGGAACACTGAAGCTTTCTTT	CASSVVGMTGGQGNTEAFF
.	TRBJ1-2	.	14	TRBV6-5	TGTGCCAGCAGTTACAGCAACAGGGCCTATGGCTACACCTTC	CASSYSNRAYGYTF
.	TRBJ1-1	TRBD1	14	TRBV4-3	TGCGCCAGCAGCCTAGAGGGACAGGACACTGAAGCTTTCTTT	CASSLEGQDTEAFF
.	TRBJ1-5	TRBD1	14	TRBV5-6	TGTGCCAGCAGCTCGGGACAGACAAATCAGCCCCAGCATTTT	CASSSGQTNQPQHF
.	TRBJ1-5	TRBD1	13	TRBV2	TGTGCCACCCAGGGACAGGGAAATCAGCCCCAGCATTTT	CATQGQGNQPQHF
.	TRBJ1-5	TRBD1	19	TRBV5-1	TGCGCCAGCAGCCCCCTCCCCGTTGGACAGGGAGGTTTGGATCAGCCCCAGCATTTT	CASSPLPVGQGGLDQPQHF
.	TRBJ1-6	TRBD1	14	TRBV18	TGTGCCAGCTCACCCGGACAGGGGAATTCACCCCTCCACTTT	CASSPGQGNSPLHF
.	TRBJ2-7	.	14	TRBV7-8	TGTGCCAGCAGCTTAGGTGTCAGTTCCTACGAGCAGTACTTC	CASSLGVSSYEQYF
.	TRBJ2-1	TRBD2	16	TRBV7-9	TGTGCCAGCAGCCCACGGACTAGCGGGAGTGTTAATGAGCAGTTCTTC	CASSPRTSGSVNEQFF
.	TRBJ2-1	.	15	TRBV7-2	TGTGCCAGCAGCCTTAGGGGTTCGGACTACAATGAGCAGTTCTTC	CASSLRGSDYNEQFF
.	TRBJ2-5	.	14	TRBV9	TGTGCCAGCAGCGTCGGGCAGGGAAAAGAGACCCAGTACTTC	CASSVGQGKETQYF
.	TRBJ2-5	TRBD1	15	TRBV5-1	TGCGCCAGCAGGGAGACGGGACAGTATTTAGAGACCCAGTACTTC	CASRETGQYLETQYF
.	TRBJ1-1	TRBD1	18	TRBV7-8	TGTGCCAGCAGCTTAGCCTGGGCAGGACAGGGGGCGTCCACTGAAGCTTTCTTT	CASSLAWAGQGASTEAFF